This entry is about one T cell receptor (beta chain). What it binds is not known. The sample is drawn from a study of T cell responses to AZD1222 COVID-19 vaccine. Whole-study context: Investigators merged groups given second doses at roughly 4 or roughly 12 weeks. Study-level findings and limits: No repertoire was sampled before or during the peak T cell response, only after it. Vaccine-related CD4 TCRs covered spike, predominating at 160-218 and 743-854. Just five to seven AZD1222 recipients tested seropositive at baseline.

The CDR3 has 18 residues. The V end was cut by 5 bases, the J end by 0 bases, with 23 bases between. Germline-derived CDR1 and CDR2 are PRHDT and FYEKMQ (reference sequence). This table comes from immunoSEQ multiplex PCR, and its TCRdb copy is limited to in-frame clones, with some not included. This table holds tens of thousands of clones, 80% to 85% found once. The V call is TRBV13, the J call TRBJ2-7; D perhaps matches TRBD1 (6 bases). The TCR was taken from an adult in good health. The input for sequencing was peripheral blood, taken on day 0 of AZD1222 vaccination. The CDR3 DNA is TGTGCCAGCAGCCAACGACTATTCCGGGACACGAGCTCCTACGAGCAGTACTTC. Amino acid sequence: CASSQRLFRDTSSYEQYF.